One and the same sample provided the 26 T cell receptor beta chains below, sequenced in a study of early T cells in non-severe SARS-CoV-2 infection. TCRdb re-called the 5' RACE reads through MiXCR, storing one row per CDR3 protein. The sample consists of tens of thousands of distinct CDR3 sequences, around 5% of them appearing once. Material: whole blood. The receptors were gathered from an adult who was a healthcare worker with PCR-confirmed SARS-CoV-2 infection or an uninfected control (not recorded which).

The sample holds many counts of this clonotype. This chain joins TRBV7-8 and TRBJ1-1, with a tentative D call TRBD1 (5 bases). Germline V gene data show CDR1 as SGHVS and CDR2 as FQNEAQ. The CDR3 runs 13 residues. V dropped 2 bases and J dropped 6 bases, with 10 bases sitting between them. CDR3: CASSLRRDAEAFF. The CDR3 bases are TGTGCCAGCAGCTTAAGACGGGACGCTGAAGCTTTCTTT.

This clonotype was counted a few times. J is TRBJ2-7 and V is TRBV4-2; 8 bases agree with TRBD2. V shed 0 bases and J 6 bases; nucleotides not matched to a gene: 7. Germline loops: CDR1 LGHNA, CDR2 YNFKEQ. The length of the CDR3 is 15 residues. In DNA form, the CDR3 reads TGTGCCAGCAGCCAAGAGTCCAGCGGGAGTGGCGAGCAGTACTTC. It encodes CASSQESSGSGEQYF.

The sample holds many counts of this clonotype. V is TRBV11-3 and J is TRBJ1-1; a possible D gene is TRBD1 (6 bases). Trimming removed 5 bases at V and 6 bases at J, with 19 bases between. The length of the CDR3 is 15 residues. Germline V gives CDR1 SGHNT, CDR2 YENEEA. The CDR3 here is CASSPGGLDSPEAFF. CDR3 coding DNA: TGTGCCAGCAGCCCGGGGGGCCTCGACAGTCCTGAAGCTTTCTTT.

In this sample, this clonotype turned up many times. The chain recombines TRBV20-1 with TRBJ2-3; 15 nucleotides line up with TRBD2. This CDR3 spans 15 amino acids. Germline CDR1 is DFQATT and CDR2 is SNEGSKA (reference sequence). Unmatched junction bases numbered 5, after V lost 4 bases and J lost 6 bases. This CDR3 is CSAIPGTSGGDTQYF. The CDR3 coding sequence is TGCAGTGCTATTCCCGGGACTAGCGGGGGGGATACGCAGTATTTT.

The CDR3 sequence: CASILGGTSTDTQYF. The CDR3 DNA reads as TGTGCCAGCATCCTGGGGGGAACGAGCACAGATACGCAGTATTTT. The rearrangement uses TRBV2 and TRBJ2-3; D is perhaps TRBD2 (6 bases). The CDR3 is 15 amino acids. Germline CDR1 and CDR2: SNHLY and FYNNEI. The germline V and J ends were trimmed by 7 bases and 0 bases, with 14 bases remaining between them.

As regards this clonotype: Sequence at one end of the junction differs from germline and may be a read error. The chain joins TRBV28 to TRBJ1-1; TRBD1 agrees at 11 bases. Germline CDR1 reads MDHEN; CDR2 reads SYDVKM. The CDR3 is made up of 15 amino acids. CDR3 DNA: TGTGCCAGCAGTCCAGGACAGGGGGCGAACACTGAAGCTTTTTTT. It specifies CASSPGQGANTEAFF.

V and J are TRBV7-8 and TRBJ2-1; 8 bases agree with TRBD2. The CDR3 sequence is 17 residues long. CDR1 and CDR2 (germline): SGHVS, FQNEAQ. V was pared by 1 base and J by 6 bases, with 11 bases of the junction left unmatched. CDR3 in DNA: TGTGCCAGCAGCTTAGGGTTGGGGCCTAGCGGGTCCAATGAGCAGTTCTTC. Its translation is CASSLGLGPSGSNEQFF.

This clonotype was observed many times. This sequence joins TRBV24-1 and TRBJ2-1; 9 nucleotides line up with TRBD2. The germline V gene encodes CDR1 KGHDR and CDR2 SFDVKD. V dropped 3 bases and J dropped 3; count of bases not matched to a gene: 8. The length of the CDR3 is 17 residues. CDR3 DNA sequence: TGTGCCACCAGTGATCATGGACTAGCGTACGACTACAATGAGCAGTTCTTC. Residues: CATSDHGLAYDYNEQFF.

The sample holds a few counts of this clonotype. The V gene is TRBV19, the J gene TRBJ2-7; tentative D call: TRBD1 (5 bases). The CDR3 extends over 14 amino acids. V gave up 4 bases and J gave up 3 bases, with 13 bases separating them. CDR1 is LNHDA, CDR2 SQIVND, per germline (reference sequence). CDR3 coding DNA: TGTGCCAGTAGTACCTTGGACAACCTCTACGAGCAGTACTTC. Translation gives CASSTLDNLYEQYF. Variable domain in full (rest from reference TRBV19 and TRBJ2-7): DGGITQSPKYLFRKEGQNVTLSCEQNLNHDAMYWYRQDPGQGLRLIYYSQIVNDFQKGDIAEGYSVSREKKESFPLTVTSAQKNPTAFYLCASSTLDNLYEQYFGPGTRLTVT.

This clonotype has at least ten counts. V usage is TRBV2 and J usage is TRBJ2-2; 10 nucleotides agree with TRBD2. V trimming: 4 bases; J trimming: 0 bases; junction bases outside the gene matches: 8. In germline, CDR1 is SNHLY, CDR2 FYNNEI. The CDR3 has 18 amino acids. CDR3 nucleotide sequence: TGTGCCAGCAGTGCTGGAGCGGGAGGGTTCGCGAACACCGGGGAGCTGTTTTTT. It specifies CASSAGAGGFANTGELFF.

This clonotype has more than one count but fewer than ten. The chain recombines TRBV20-1 with TRBJ2-1, with D possibly being TRBD2 (5 bases). Germline CDR1 is DFQATT and CDR2 is SNEGSKA (reference sequence). CDR3 size: 13 residues. The V end lost 0 bases, the J end lost 5 bases, and 8 bases lay between the germline ends. CDR3 bases: TGCAGTGCTAGAGACCGAGGGCACAATGAGCAGTTCTTC. Its protein product is CSARDRGHNEQFF.

This clonotype was counted between two and nine times. The V and J genes are TRBV18 and TRBJ2-3; perhaps TRBD1 as D (6 bases). The CDR3 runs 15 residues. Germline CDR1 is KGHSH and CDR2 is LQKENI. Trimming stripped 0 bases from V and 3 bases from J, with 10 bases between. This CDR3 reads CASSPPTGQTDTQYF. As DNA, the CDR3 is TGTGCCAGCTCACCACCGACAGGCCAAACAGATACGCAGTATTTT.

This clonotype was observed many times. V is TRBV5-5 and J is TRBJ1-2; D possibly corresponds to TRBD1 (6 bases). Looked up from germline, CDR1 is SGHKS and CDR2 is YYEKEE (reference sequence). Trimming removed 4 bases at V and 4 bases at J, with 14 bases between. This CDR3 is 14 amino acids long. CDR3 residues: CASSLAGVVYGYTF. In DNA, the CDR3 is TGTGCCAGCAGCCTTGCAGGGGTTGTCTATGGCTACACCTTC.

This clonotype was seen at least ten times. The V and J genes are TRBV7-2 and TRBJ2-1; 7 bases are shared with TRBD1. V shed 1 base, J shed 6 bases, and the junction held 6 bases outside the gene matches. The CDR3 totals 15 residues. Germline CDR1 and CDR2: SGHTA and FQGNSA. This CDR3 reads CASSLERGQANEQFF. The CDR3 DNA reads TGTGCCAGCAGCTTAGAGAGGGGGCAGGCCAATGAGCAGTTCTTC.

Ten or more counts support this clonotype. This chain links TRBV12-5 with TRBJ1-4, with D possibly TRBD1 on 5 matching bases. With 1 base removed from V and 4 bases from J, the gap between germline ends came to 7 bases. The CDR3 has 14 residues. Germline values: CDR1 LGHNT, CDR2 FRNRAP. CDR3 region: CASGLGDSNEKLFF. The CDR3 nucleotides are TGTGCTAGTGGTTTGGGAGACAGTAATGAAAAACTGTTTTTT.

In its sample, this clonotype was seen many times. The rearrangement joins TRBV4-1 to TRBJ2-1, with TRBD2 matching over 8 bases. Trimming at V came to 5 bases and at J to 7 bases, leaving 7 bases not matched to a gene. The CDR3 extends over 14 amino acids. The V gene's germline CDR1 is MGHRA and CDR2 YSYEKL. CDR3 sequence (DNA): TGCGCCAGCAGCAGAGCGGGAGAAGTGAATGAGCAGTTCTTC. Translating it yields CASSRAGEVNEQFF.

The rearrangement uses TRBV20-1 and TRBJ2-4; 12 bases align to TRBD2. CDR1 is DFQATT and CDR2 is SNEGSKA in the germline V gene (reference sequence). This CDR3 is 13 amino acids long. The trim removed 5 bases at V and 7 bases at J, leaving 3 bases unmatched. The DNA of the CDR3 is TGCAGTGCTCCCCTAGCGGGAGGGAACATTCAGTACTTC. It specifies CSAPLAGGNIQYF.

This clonotype came up a few times. This chain joins TRBV28 and TRBJ2-3; D is undetermined. The CDR3 has 11 amino acids. CDR1 and CDR2 (germline): MDHEN, SYDVKM. Trimming shortened V by 2 bases and J by 6 bases, and 3 bases separated the two germline ends. The DNA of the CDR3 is TGTGCCAGCAGTTTAACTGATACGCAGTATTTT. It encodes CASSLTDTQYF.

This clonotype was observed many times. J is TRBJ2-1 and V is TRBV27; 8 nucleotides agree with TRBD2. Unmatched junction bases numbered 7, after V lost 7 bases and J lost 2 bases. Germline lookup yields CDR1 MNHEY and CDR2 SMNVEV (reference sequence). The CDR3 has 15 residues. CDR3: CASNPSGGPYNEQFF. In DNA, the CDR3 is TGTGCCAGCAATCCGAGCGGGGGACCCTACAATGAGCAGTTCTTC.

This clonotype was recorded at least ten times. The chain recombines TRBV7-9 with TRBJ2-7, with D perhaps matching TRBD1 (6 bases). This CDR3 has 12 amino acids. Germline CDR1 SEHNR, CDR2 FQNEAQ (reference sequence). V lost 5 bases and J lost 6, with 11 bases in between. The CDR3 bases are TGTGCCAGCAGCCCACAGGGCACCGAGCAGTACTTC. Its protein is CASSPQGTEQYF.

This clonotype was observed many times. The gene calls are TRBV20-1 and TRBJ2-1; D may be TRBD1 (5 bases). The V end was cut by 2 bases, the J end by 0 bases, with 14 bases between. The CDR3 consists of 16 residues. Germline V gene data show CDR1 as DFQATT and CDR2 as SNEGSKA (reference sequence). CDR3 in amino acids: CSARTKGRNSYNEQFF. CDR3 sequence (DNA): TGCAGTGCTAGAACCAAGGGGCGGAACTCCTACAATGAGCAGTTCTTC.

Many counts were recorded for this clonotype. This rearrangement joins TRBV7-6 to TRBJ2-1; the D is unclear. The CDR3 sequence is 17 residues long. Between the trimmed V and J ends, which lost 1 base and 3 bases, there was a span of 16 bases. Germline-derived CDR1 and CDR2 are SGHVS and FNYEAQ. CDR3 in amino acids: CASSLGEWRSLYNEQFF. For the CDR3, the DNA is TGTGCCAGCAGCTTAGGCGAGTGGCGGAGCCTCTACAATGAGCAGTTCTTC.

This clonotype showed up many times. The chain is built from TRBV5-1 and TRBJ2-3; 11 bases align to TRBD2. This CDR3 has 15 amino acids. J was trimmed by 6 bases and V by 5 bases; bases with no gene match: 8. CDR1 SGHRS and CDR2 YFSETQ come from the germline V gene. The CDR3 coding sequence is TGCGCCAGCAGAGCGCTAGCGGGGGGCTCGGATACGCAGTATTTT. The encoded protein is CASRALAGGSDTQYF.

This clonotype was detected ten times or more. This rearrangement joins TRBV5-1 to TRBJ2-2; D is possibly TRBD1 or TRBD2 (5 bases each). The CDR3 is made up of 17 amino acids. Germline CDR1 is SGHRS and CDR2 is YFSETQ. The ends were cut back, 1 base at V and 2 bases at J, with 15 bases in the middle. The CDR3 bases are TGCGCCAGCAGCTTGAACCCCAGCGGACATAACACCGGGGAGCTGTTTTTT. Protein: CASSLNPSGHNTGELFF.

V and J are TRBV10-3 and TRBJ2-3; tentative D call: TRBD2 (6 bases). Germline V gene sequence: CDR1 ENHRY, CDR2 SYGVKD. Trimming left V 6 bases short and J 6 bases short, with 13 bases between. The CDR3 is 13 amino acids. DNA of the CDR3: TGTGCCATCAGGCCGGGAGTTGAGGATACGCAGTATTTT. Translated, it gives CAIRPGVEDTQYF.

This clonotype was picked up many times. The rearrangement uses TRBV20-1 and TRBJ1-6; 7 positions agree with TRBD1. J was trimmed by 10 bases and V by 6 bases; bases with no gene match: 9. The germline V gene has CDR1 DFQATT and CDR2 SNEGSKA (reference sequence). This CDR3 contains 13 residues. Written as DNA, the CDR3 is TGCAGTGCCCCAGAGGCAGGGGGATCACCCCTCCACTTT. Amino acids: CSAPEAGGSPLHF.